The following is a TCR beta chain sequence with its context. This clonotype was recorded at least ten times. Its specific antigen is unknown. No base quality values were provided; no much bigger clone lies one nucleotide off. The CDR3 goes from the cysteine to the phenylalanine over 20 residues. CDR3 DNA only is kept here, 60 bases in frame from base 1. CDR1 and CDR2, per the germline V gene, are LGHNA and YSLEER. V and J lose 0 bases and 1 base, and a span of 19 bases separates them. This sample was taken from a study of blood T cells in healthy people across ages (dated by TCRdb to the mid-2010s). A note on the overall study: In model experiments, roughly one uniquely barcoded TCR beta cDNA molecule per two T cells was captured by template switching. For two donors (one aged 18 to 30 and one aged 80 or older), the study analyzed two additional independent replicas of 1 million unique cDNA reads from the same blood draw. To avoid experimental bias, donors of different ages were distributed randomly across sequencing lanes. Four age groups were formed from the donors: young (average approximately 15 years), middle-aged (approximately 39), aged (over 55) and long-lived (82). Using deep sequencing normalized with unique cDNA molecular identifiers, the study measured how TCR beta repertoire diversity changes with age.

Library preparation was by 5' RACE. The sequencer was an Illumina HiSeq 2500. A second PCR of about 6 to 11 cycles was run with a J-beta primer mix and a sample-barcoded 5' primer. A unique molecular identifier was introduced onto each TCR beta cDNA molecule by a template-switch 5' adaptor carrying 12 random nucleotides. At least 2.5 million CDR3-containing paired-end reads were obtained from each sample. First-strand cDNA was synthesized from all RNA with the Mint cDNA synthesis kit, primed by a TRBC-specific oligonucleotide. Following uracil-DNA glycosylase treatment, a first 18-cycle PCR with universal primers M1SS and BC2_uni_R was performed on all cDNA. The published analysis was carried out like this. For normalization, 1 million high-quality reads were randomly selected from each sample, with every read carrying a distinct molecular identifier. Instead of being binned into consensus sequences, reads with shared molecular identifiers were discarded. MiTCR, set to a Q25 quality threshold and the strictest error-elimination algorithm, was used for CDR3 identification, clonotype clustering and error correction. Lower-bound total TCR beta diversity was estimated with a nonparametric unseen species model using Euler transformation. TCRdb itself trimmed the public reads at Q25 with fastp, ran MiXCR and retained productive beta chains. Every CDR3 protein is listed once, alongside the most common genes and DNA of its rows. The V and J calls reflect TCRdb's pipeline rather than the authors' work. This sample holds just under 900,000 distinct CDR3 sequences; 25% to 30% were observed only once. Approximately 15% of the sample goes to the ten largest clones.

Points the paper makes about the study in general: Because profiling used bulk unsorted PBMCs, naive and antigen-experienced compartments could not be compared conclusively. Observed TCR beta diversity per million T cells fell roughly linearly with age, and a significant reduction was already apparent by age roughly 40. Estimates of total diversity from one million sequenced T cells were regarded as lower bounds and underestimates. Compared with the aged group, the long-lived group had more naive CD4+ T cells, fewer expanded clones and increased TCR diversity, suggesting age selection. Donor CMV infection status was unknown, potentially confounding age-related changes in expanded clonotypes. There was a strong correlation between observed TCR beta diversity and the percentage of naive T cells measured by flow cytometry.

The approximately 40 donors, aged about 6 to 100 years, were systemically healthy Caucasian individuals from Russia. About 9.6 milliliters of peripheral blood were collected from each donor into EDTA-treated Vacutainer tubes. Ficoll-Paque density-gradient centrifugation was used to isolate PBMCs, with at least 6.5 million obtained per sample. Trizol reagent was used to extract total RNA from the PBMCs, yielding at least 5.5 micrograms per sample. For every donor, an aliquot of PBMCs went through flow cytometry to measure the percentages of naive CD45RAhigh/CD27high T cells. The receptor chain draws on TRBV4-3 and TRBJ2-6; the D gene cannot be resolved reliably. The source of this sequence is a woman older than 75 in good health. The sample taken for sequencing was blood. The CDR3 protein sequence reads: CASSQDTTQVKRSGANVLTF. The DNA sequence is TGCGCCAGCAGCCAAGATACAACGCAGGTGAAAAGGTCTGGGGCCAACGTCCTGACTTTC.